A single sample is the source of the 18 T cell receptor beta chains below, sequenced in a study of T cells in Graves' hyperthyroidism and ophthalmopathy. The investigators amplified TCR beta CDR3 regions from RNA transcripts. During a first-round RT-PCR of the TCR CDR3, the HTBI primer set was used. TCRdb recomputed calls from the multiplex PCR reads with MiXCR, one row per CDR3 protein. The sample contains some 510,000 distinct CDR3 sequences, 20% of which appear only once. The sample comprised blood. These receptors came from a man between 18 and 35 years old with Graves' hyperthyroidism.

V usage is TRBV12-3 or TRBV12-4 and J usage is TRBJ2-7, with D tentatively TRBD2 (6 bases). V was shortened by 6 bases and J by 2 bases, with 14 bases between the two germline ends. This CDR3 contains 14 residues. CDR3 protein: CASSPRASAYEQYF. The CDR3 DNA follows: TGTGCCAGCAGCCCGCGGGCTAGCGCCTACGAGCAGTACTTC.

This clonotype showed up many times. The CDR3 DNA follows: TGCGCCAGCCGGGGCCGGGCACCTGAAGCTTTCTTT. Protein product: CASRGRAPEAFF. The chain combines TRBV10-2 with TRBJ1-1; TRBD1 is a possible D gene (5 bases). Germline loops: CDR1 WSHSY, CDR2 SAAADI. Trimming removed 8 bases from V and 6 bases from J, with 13 bases in between. The CDR3 sequence is 12 residues long.

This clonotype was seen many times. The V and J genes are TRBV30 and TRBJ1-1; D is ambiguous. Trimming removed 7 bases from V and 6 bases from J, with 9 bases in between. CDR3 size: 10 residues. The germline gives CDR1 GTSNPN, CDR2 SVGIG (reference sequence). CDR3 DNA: TGTGCCTCGAGCATCGCTGAAGCTTTCTTT. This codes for CASSIAEAFF.

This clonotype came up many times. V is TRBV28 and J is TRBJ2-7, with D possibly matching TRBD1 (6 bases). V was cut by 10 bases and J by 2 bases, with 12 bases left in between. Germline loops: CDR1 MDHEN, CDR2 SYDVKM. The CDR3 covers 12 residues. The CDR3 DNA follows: TGTGCCACCGGGGACATTACCTACGAGCAGTACTTC. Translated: CATGDITYEQYF.

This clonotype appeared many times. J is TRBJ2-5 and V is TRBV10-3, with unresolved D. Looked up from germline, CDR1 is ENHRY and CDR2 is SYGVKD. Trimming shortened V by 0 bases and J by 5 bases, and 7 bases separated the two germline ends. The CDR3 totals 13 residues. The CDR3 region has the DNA TGTGCCATCAGTGAGTCGTCCGGTGAGACCCAGTACTTC. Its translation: CAISESSGETQYF.

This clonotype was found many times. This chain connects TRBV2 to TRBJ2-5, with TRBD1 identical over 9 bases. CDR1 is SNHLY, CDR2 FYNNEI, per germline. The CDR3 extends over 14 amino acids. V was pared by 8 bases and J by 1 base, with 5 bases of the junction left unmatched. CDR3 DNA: TGTGCCAGCTGGGACAGGGAATCCCAAGAGACCCAGTACTTC. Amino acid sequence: CASWDRESQETQYF.

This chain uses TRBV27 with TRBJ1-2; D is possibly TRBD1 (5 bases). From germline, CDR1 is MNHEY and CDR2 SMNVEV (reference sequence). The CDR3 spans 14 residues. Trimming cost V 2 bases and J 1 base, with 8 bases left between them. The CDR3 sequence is CASSLEGHNYGYTF. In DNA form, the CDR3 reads TGTGCCAGCAGTTTAGAAGGACATAACTATGGCTACACCTTC.

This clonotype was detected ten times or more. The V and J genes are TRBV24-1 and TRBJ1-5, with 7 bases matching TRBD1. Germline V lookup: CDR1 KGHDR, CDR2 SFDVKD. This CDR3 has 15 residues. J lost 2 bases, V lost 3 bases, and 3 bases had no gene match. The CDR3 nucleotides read TGTGCCACCAGTGATGCAGGGACAGGCAATCAGCCCCAGCATTTT. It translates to CATSDAGTGNQPQHF.

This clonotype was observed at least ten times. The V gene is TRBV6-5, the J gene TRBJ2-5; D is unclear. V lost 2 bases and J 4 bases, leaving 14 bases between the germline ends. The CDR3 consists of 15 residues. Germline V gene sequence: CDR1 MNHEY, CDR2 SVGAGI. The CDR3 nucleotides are TGTGCCAGCAGTTACGGGTGGGGAAAGGGAGAGACCCAGTACTTC. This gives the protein CASSYGWGKGETQYF.

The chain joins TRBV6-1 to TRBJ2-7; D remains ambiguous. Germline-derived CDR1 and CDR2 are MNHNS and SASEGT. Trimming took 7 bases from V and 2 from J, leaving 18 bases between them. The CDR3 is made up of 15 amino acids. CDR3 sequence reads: CASNLKGGSTYEQYF. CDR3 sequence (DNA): TGTGCCAGCAACCTTAAAGGTGGCAGTACCTACGAGCAGTACTTC.

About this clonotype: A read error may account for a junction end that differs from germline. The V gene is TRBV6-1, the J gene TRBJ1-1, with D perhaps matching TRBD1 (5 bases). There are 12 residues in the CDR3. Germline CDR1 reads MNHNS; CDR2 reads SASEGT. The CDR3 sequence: CASSGGNTEACF. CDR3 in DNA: TGTGCCAGCAGTGGGGGGAACACTGAAGCTTGCTTT.

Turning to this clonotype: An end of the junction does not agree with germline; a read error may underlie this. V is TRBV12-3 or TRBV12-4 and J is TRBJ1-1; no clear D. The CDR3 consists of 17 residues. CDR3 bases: TGTGCCAGCAATTTAGCCCCATTTTCGTGGTCGAACACTGAAGCTTTCTTT. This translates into CASNLAPFSWSNTEAFF.

CDR3 DNA sequence: TGTGCCAGCATCCCAGGACCGACCGGGGAGCTGTTTTTT. Its translation: CASIPGPTGELFF. The chain employs TRBV12-3 or TRBV12-4 and TRBJ2-2; D gene uncertain. V dropped 7 bases and J dropped 5 bases, with 11 bases sitting between them. The CDR3 runs 13 residues.

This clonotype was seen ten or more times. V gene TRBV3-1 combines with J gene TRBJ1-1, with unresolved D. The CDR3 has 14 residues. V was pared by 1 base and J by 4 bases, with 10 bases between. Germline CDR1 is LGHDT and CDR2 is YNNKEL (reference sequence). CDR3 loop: CASSQVQSGTEAFF. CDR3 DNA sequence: TGTGCCAGCAGCCAAGTACAATCAGGCACTGAAGCTTTCTTT.

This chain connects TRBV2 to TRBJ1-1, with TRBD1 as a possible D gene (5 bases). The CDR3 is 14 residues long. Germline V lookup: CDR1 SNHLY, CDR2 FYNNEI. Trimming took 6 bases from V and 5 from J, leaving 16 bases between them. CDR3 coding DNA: TGTGCCAGCAGCCAAACGCAGGGTGGTACTGAAGCTTTCTTT. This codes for CASSQTQGGTEAFF.

Here the CDR3 DNA reads TGTGCCAGCAGTTTCGGGCTAGCGGGGAAGACCAAGTACTTC. Its translation is CASSFGLAGKTKYF. This chain joins TRBV28 and TRBJ2-4; 9 bases map to TRBD2. V shed 3 bases and J 14 bases; nucleotides not matched to a gene: 11. This CDR3 has 14 residues. Germline V gene data show CDR1 as MDHEN and CDR2 as SYDVKM.

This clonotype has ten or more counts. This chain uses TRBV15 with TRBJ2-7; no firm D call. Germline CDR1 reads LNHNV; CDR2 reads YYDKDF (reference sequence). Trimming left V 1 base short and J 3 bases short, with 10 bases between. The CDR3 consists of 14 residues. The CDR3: CATSRGNSNYEQYF. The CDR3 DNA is TGTGCCACCAGCAGAGGTAACAGTAACTACGAGCAGTACTTC.

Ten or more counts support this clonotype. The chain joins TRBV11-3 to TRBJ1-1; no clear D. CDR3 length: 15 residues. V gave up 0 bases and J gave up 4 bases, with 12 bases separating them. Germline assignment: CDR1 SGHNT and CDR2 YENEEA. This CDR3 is CASSLDSGPGTEAFF. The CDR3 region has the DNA TGTGCCAGCAGCTTAGATTCAGGACCGGGCACTGAAGCTTTCTTT. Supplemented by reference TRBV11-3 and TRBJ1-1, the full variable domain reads EAGVVQSPRYKIIEKKQPVAFWCNPISGHNTLYWYLQNLGQGPELLIRYENEEAVDDSQLPKDRFSAERLKGVDSTLKIQPAELGDSAVYLCASSLDSGPGTEAFFGQGTRLTVV.